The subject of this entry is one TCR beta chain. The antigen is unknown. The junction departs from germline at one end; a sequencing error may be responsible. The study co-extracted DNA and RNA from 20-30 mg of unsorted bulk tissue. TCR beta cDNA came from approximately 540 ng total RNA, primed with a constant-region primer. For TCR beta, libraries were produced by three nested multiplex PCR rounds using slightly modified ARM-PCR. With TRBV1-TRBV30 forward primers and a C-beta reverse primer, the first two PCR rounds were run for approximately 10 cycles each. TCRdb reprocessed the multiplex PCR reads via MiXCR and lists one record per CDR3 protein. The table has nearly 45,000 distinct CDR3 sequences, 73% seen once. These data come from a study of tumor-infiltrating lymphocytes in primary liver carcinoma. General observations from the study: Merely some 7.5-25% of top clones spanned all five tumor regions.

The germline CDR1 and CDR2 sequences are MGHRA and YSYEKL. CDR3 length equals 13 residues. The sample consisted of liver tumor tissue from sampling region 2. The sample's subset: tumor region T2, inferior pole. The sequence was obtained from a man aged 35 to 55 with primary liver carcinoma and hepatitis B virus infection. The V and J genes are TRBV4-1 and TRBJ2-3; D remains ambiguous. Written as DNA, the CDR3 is TGCGCCAGTAGCCAAGTAAGCACATATACGCAGTATTTT. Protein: CASSQVSTYTQYF.